What follows is one TCR beta chain and its context. The V and J ends lost 0 bases and 6 bases respectively, with 12 bases between them. The germline CDR1 and CDR2 sequences are LGHNA and YSLEER. The CDR3 sequence is 15 residues long. Per the authors' pipeline: Estimation of nucleated cell counts relied on the amplification of reference gene primers. Sequenced by immunoSEQ multiplex PCR; TCRdb stores in-frame clones only, minus some. V and J calls and clone size are those listed in that table; D and trimming were worked out from the DNA. The table includes fewer than 200,000 clones, approximately 84% detected once. These data belong to a study of blood T cell repertoires in COVID-19. Whole-study context: The study drew acute and convalescent COVID-19 samples from the United States, Italy and Spain. PBMCs, B-cell-depleted T cells, or T cells provided the cDNA or gDNA that made up the material.

The TCR comes from an elderly woman with acute or convalescent COVID-19. Sequenced: peripheral blood. The V gene is TRBV4-3, the J gene TRBJ2-1; maybe TRBD2 (5 bases). In DNA, the CDR3 is TGCGCCAGCAGCCAAGATGCGGGCCTCGGCAATGAGCAGTTCTTC. This codes for CASSQDAGLGNEQFF.